Below are 32 T cell receptor beta chains sequenced from a single sample in a study of blood T cells in healthy people across ages. With a J-beta primer mix and a sample-barcoded 5' primer, a second PCR ran about 6 to 11 cycles. Each CDR3 protein gets one entry after TCRdb re-called the 5' RACE reads with MiXCR. The data show some 900,000 distinct CDR3 sequences, with 45% to 50% seen just once and 13% held by the top ten. Input material: blood. These receptors were taken from a man aged 25-45 years in good health.

The J gene is TRBJ2-1, the V gene TRBV4-3; 8 positions agree with TRBD2. V lost 5 bases to trimming and J lost 10 bases; unmatched junction nucleotides: 13. Germline loops: CDR1 LGHNA, CDR2 YSLEER. The CDR3 has 15 residues. The DNA of the CDR3 is TGCGCCAGCAGCGTGGCGGGAGGTATGGGCGGGGAGCAGTTCTTC. Amino acids: CASSVAGGMGGEQFF.

In nucleotides, the CDR3 is TGCGCCAGCAGCGCGGGTTACGGGGGGCGCGACACAGATACGCAGTATTTT. Its translation is CASSAGYGGRDTDTQYF. The chain links TRBV5-1 to TRBJ2-3, with D possibly matching TRBD2 (7 bases). Germline V gene sequence: CDR1 SGHRS, CDR2 YFSETQ. With 4 bases removed from V and 2 bases from J, the gap between germline ends came to 20 bases. The CDR3 covers 17 residues.

In its sample, this clonotype was seen many times. The chain combines TRBV28 with TRBJ2-7; 9 bases are shared with TRBD2. J gave up 1 base and V 9 bases, and 4 bases lay outside the gene matches. Germline loops: CDR1 MDHEN, CDR2 SYDVKM. The CDR3 sequence is 13 residues long. The CDR3 spells CASETSGSYEQYF. The CDR3 nucleotides are TGTGCCAGTGAGACTAGCGGATCCTACGAGCAGTACTTC.

This clonotype was recorded a few times. The genes are TRBV20-1 and TRBJ2-1; 8 bases fit TRBD1. This CDR3 has 14 residues. Germline V gives CDR1 DFQATT, CDR2 SNEGSKA (reference sequence). V dropped 5 bases and J dropped 4; count of bases not matched to a gene: 7. Written as DNA, the CDR3 is TGCAGTGCTGAGACAGGGGTAAGGTACAATGAGCAGTTCTTC. Translation: CSAETGVRYNEQFF.

The CDR3 protein is CASSESTGKYYGYTF. CDR3 sequence (DNA): TGTGCCAGCAGTGAAAGCACAGGGAAGTACTATGGCTACACCTTC. The V and J genes are TRBV2 and TRBJ1-2; a weak D match, TRBD1 (6 bases). The CDR3 consists of 15 residues. The germline V and J ends were trimmed by 2 bases and 3 bases, with 13 bases remaining between them. Per the germline V gene, CDR1 is SNHLY and CDR2 is FYNNEI.

The chain is built from TRBV12-3 or TRBV12-4 and TRBJ2-7; D unclear. With 7 bases removed from V and 6 bases from J, the gap between germline ends came to 10 bases. The CDR3 contains 11 residues. The CDR3 loop reads CASTSGGEQYF. The CDR3 bases are TGTGCCAGCACCTCTGGCGGCGAGCAGTACTTC.

J is TRBJ2-7 and V is TRBV5-1; TRBD1 might be the D (5 bases). The germline V gene has CDR1 SGHRS and CDR2 YFSETQ. The CDR3 covers 16 residues. V lost 1 base, J lost 2 bases, and 16 bases lay in between. CDR3: CASSLNPQGSTYEQYF. Here the CDR3 DNA reads TGCGCCAGCAGCTTGAATCCGCAGGGAAGTACCTACGAGCAGTACTTC.

Turning to this clonotype: With a much larger clone just one base away, this may be a read error. The gene calls are TRBV5-1 and TRBJ2-5, with D tentatively TRBD1 or TRBD2 (5 bases each). The CDR3 spans 14 residues. V lost 3 bases and J lost 4, with 13 bases in between. CDR1 is SGHRS, CDR2 YFSETQ, per germline. CDR3 sequence reads: CASSSSTGLETQYF. As DNA, the CDR3 is TGCGCCAGCAGCTCGTCCACAGGACTAGAGACCCAGTACTTC.

The chain employs TRBV5-1 and TRBJ2-2, with 8 bases fitting TRBD1. Germline lookup yields CDR1 SGHRS and CDR2 YFSETQ. Trimming removed 4 bases from V and 3 bases from J; junction bases left unmatched: 5. The CDR3 covers 15 residues. The CDR3 region is CASSNQGADTGELFF. CDR3 in DNA: TGCGCCAGCAGCAATCAGGGGGCGGACACCGGGGAGCTGTTTTTT.

The CDR3 DNA follows: TGTGCCAGCAGGCCCGACAGGAGAGCTAACTATGGCTACACCTTC. Translation gives CASRPDRRANYGYTF. The chain combines TRBV6-2 or TRBV6-3 with TRBJ1-2; a weak D match, TRBD1 (6 bases). Germline V gives CDR1 MNHEY, CDR2 SVGEGT. This CDR3 has 15 residues. V lost 6 bases, J lost 0 bases, and 14 bases lay in between.

This clonotype was observed a few times. The J gene is TRBJ2-1, the V gene TRBV29-1; 16 positions agree with TRBD2. Germline V gene sequence: CDR1 SQVTM, CDR2 ANQGSEA. Trimming took 2 bases from V and 9 from J; bases not matched to a gene: 13. The CDR3 loop spans 18 amino acids. CDR3 nucleotide sequence: TGCAGCGTTGAACCCCGTTCGGGGACTAGCGGGGGGGTAGGTGAGCAGTTCTTC. Its translation is CSVEPRSGTSGGVGEQFF.

The V and J genes are TRBV28 and TRBJ1-4; D is possibly TRBD1 (6 bases). The CDR3 totals 14 residues. Germline CDR1 MDHEN, CDR2 SYDVKM. Trimming took 5 bases from V and 4 from J, leaving 11 bases between them. The CDR3 loop reads CASSGDIFNEKLFF. The DNA for the CDR3 is TGTGCCAGCAGTGGGGACATCTTTAATGAAAAACTGTTTTTT.

This chain links TRBV6-5 with TRBJ2-7, with 10 nucleotides matching TRBD1. This CDR3 comprises 16 residues. Losses at the gene ends were 2 bases for V and 0 bases for J; bases not matched to a gene: 4. Germline values: CDR1 MNHEY, CDR2 SVGAGI. CDR3 region: CASSYGTGANSYEQYF. In nucleotides, the CDR3 is TGTGCCAGCAGTTACGGGACAGGGGCAAACTCCTACGAGCAGTACTTC.

This clonotype was found once. The V gene is TRBV10-3, the J gene TRBJ1-2; no clear D gene. This CDR3 has 14 amino acids. The germline V gene has CDR1 ENHRY and CDR2 SYGVKD. V shed 3 bases and J shed 4 bases, with 12 bases lying between them. CDR3 DNA: TGTGCCATCAGTGAAACGGGGTTAGGCTATGGCTACACCTTC. Translated: CAISETGLGYGYTF.

This clonotype was counted between two and nine times. The genes are TRBV6-5 and TRBJ1-2, with 7 bases fitting TRBD1. This CDR3 has 13 amino acids. The V and J ends lost 8 bases and 2 bases, in that order; junction bases with no gene match: 5. CDR1 is MNHEY and CDR2 is SVGAGI in the germline V gene. The CDR3 here is CASQMTGNYGYTF. CDR3 DNA: TGTGCCAGCCAAATGACAGGGAACTATGGCTACACCTTC.

The rearrangement uses TRBV6-2 or TRBV6-3 and TRBJ2-5; D remains unclear. Germline lookup yields CDR1 MNHEY and CDR2 SVGEGT. The CDR3 extends over 15 amino acids. V lost 0 bases to trimming and J lost 1 base, with 9 bases between them. CDR3 DNA sequence: TGTGCCAGCAGTTACTCCAGCGTCCTCCAAGAGACCCAGTACTTC. The encoded protein is CASSYSSVLQETQYF.

The chain couples TRBV7-2 to TRBJ2-5, with TRBD1 as a possible D gene (5 bases). The germline gives CDR1 SGHTA, CDR2 FQGNSA. CDR3 size: 15 residues. The ends were cut back, 5 bases at V and 11 bases at J, with 24 bases in the middle. The CDR3 DNA follows: TGTGCCAGCAGCCAACTCGCCGCTCCGACAGTTCAGCAGTACTTC. This sequence encodes CASSQLAAPTVQQYF.

V and J are TRBV3-1 and TRBJ1-1; D not certain. V shed 1 base and J shed 1 base, with 4 bases lying between them. This CDR3 spans 13 amino acids. In germline, CDR1 is LGHDT, CDR2 YNNKEL (reference sequence). CDR3 sequence reads: CASSQGKNTEAFF. In DNA form, the CDR3 reads TGTGCCAGCAGCCAAGGGAAGAACACTGAAGCTTTCTTT.

This clonotype has a single count. CDR3 amino acids: CASSPRAVYEQYF. The CDR3 coding sequence is TGTGCCAGCAGCCCGCGGGCGGTCTACGAGCAGTACTTC. The chain carries TRBV3-1 and TRBJ2-5; the D gene is possibly TRBD2 (5 bases). Matching the DNA end better, TRBJ2-7 makes the J call doubtful. This CDR3 is 13 amino acids long. Germline-derived CDR1 and CDR2 are LGHDT and YNNKEL (reference sequence).

The rearrangement links TRBV29-1 to TRBJ2-7; tentative D call: TRBD1 (6 bases). The germline V and J ends were trimmed by 1 base and 0 bases, with 7 bases remaining between them. Germline V gene data show CDR1 as SQVTM and CDR2 as ANQGSEA. The CDR3 is 13 amino acids. Written as DNA, the CDR3 is TGCAGCGTTGAAGTGACAGGCTCCTACGAGCAGTACTTC. Translating gives CSVEVTGSYEQYF.

This clonotype was detected only a few times. The chain is built from TRBV5-1 and TRBJ2-3; D remains ambiguous. The V gene lost 0 bases and the J gene lost 2 bases, with 13 bases spanning the gap. Germline lookup yields CDR1 SGHRS and CDR2 YFSETQ. The CDR3 runs 16 residues. The CDR3 DNA reads as TGCGCCAGCAGCTTGGGTCTGACCAGGATCACAGATACGCAGTATTTT. The encoded protein is CASSLGLTRITDTQYF. Full variable domain (rest looked up from reference TRBV5-1 and TRBJ2-3): KAGVTQTPRYLIKTRGQQVTLSCSPISGHRSVSWYQQTPGQGLQFLFEYFSETQRNKGNFPGRFSGRQFSNSRSEMNVSTLELGDSALYLCASSLGLTRITDTQYFGPGTRLTVL.

This clonotype was seen only a few times. The chain joins TRBV7-2 to TRBJ1-2; 10 nucleotides agree with TRBD1. CDR1 SGHTA and CDR2 FQGNSA come from the germline V gene. The length of the CDR3 is 16 residues. The J segment lost 1 base and the V segment lost 6 bases, leaving 8 bases of the junction unmatched. Here the CDR3 DNA reads TGTGCCAGCAGTCCTACCTGGACAGGGGGTAACTATGGCTACACCTTC. This translates into CASSPTWTGGNYGYTF.

This clonotype was counted only a few times. The chain combines TRBV20-1 with TRBJ2-1; D may match TRBD1 or TRBD2 (5 bases each). Trimming stripped 0 bases from V and 7 bases from J, with 16 bases between. The CDR3 runs to 15 residues. Germline values: CDR1 DFQATT, CDR2 SNEGSKA (reference sequence). The CDR3 DNA reads as TGCAGTGCTAGAGAGGGGCCTAGCAACGTAAATGAGCAGTTCTTC. Protein product: CSAREGPSNVNEQFF.

This chain uses TRBV6-5 with TRBJ2-3; tentatively, D is TRBD2 (6 bases). The germline CDR1 and CDR2 sequences are MNHEY and SVGAGI. This CDR3 region has 16 residues. V was shortened by 6 bases and J by 0 bases, with 16 bases between the two germline ends. CDR3 residues: CASSPNAGSSTDTQYF. The CDR3 DNA sequence: TGTGCCAGCAGCCCTAACGCGGGGTCTAGCACAGATACGCAGTATTTT.

The chain employs TRBV2 and TRBJ2-4; possible D gene TRBD2, 6 bases. The J call is uncertain, as TRBJ2-7 better fits the DNA end. This CDR3 has 16 amino acids. CDR1 and CDR2 from the germline V gene are SNHLY and FYNNEI. The DNA for the CDR3 is TGTGCCAGCAGTGAAGGGACGGGGGACGCAGGATACGAGCAGTACTTC. Translated, it gives CASSEGTGDAGYEQYF.

This clonotype occurred many times. The chain employs TRBV29-1 and TRBJ2-4; no reliable D call. V was clipped by 5 bases and J by 0 bases, with 5 bases between them. CDR1 is SQVTM and CDR2 is ANQGSEA in the germline V gene. The CDR3 length is 12 residues. CDR3 coding DNA: TGCAGCGTTTTTCTAGCCAAAAACATTCAGTACTTC. Translation gives CSVFLAKNIQYF. Full variable domain (missing parts from reference TRBV29-1 and TRBJ2-4): SAVISQKPSRDICQRGTSLTIQCQVDSQVTMMFWYRQQPGQSLTLIATANQGSEATYESGFVIDKFPISRPNLTFSTLTVSNMSPEDSSIYLCSVFLAKNIQYFGAGTRLSVL.

Of note for this clonotype: This may be a read error, as it is one base from a much larger clone. The chain uses TRBV20-1 and TRBJ2-1, with TRBD2 identical over 7 bases. Per germline, CDR1 DFQATT and CDR2 SNEGSKA (reference sequence). The CDR3 has 12 residues. V trimming: 0 bases; J trimming: 10 bases; junction bases outside the gene matches: 3. CDR3: CSARDLTSEQFF. The CDR3 DNA follows: TGCAGTGCTAGAGATCTGACTAGCGAGCAGTTCTTC.

This clonotype occurred many times. This chain links TRBV5-1 with TRBJ2-2; 7 nucleotides agree with TRBD1. J gave up 7 bases and V 0 bases, and 6 bases lay outside the gene matches. The CDR3 sequence is 15 residues long. CDR1 is SGHRS, CDR2 YFSETQ, per germline. The CDR3 loop is CASSLAVTGNGELFF. The CDR3 DNA is TGCGCCAGCAGCTTGGCGGTGACAGGGAACGGGGAGCTGTTTTTT.

This clonotype was observed a single time. This chain joins TRBV5-1 and TRBJ1-2; D remains unclear. The ends were cut back, 1 base at V and 7 bases at J, with 2 bases in the middle. CDR3 length equals 10 residues. The germline CDR1 and CDR2 sequences are SGHRS and YFSETQ. The CDR3 sequence is CASSLTGYTF. The CDR3 DNA sequence: TGCGCCAGCAGCTTGACTGGCTACACCTTC.

The chain has TRBV24-1 and TRBJ2-3; D is unresolved. Trimming removed 4 bases from V and 0 bases from J, with 10 bases in between. This CDR3 has 15 residues. The V gene's germline CDR1 is KGHDR and CDR2 SFDVKD. CDR3 nucleotides: TGTGCCACCAGTGACCGACTGGATAGCACAGATACGCAGTATTTT. This encodes CATSDRLDSTDTQYF.

The chain employs TRBV10-3 and TRBJ2-3, with 8 nucleotides matching TRBD2. CDR1 and CDR2 from the germline V gene are ENHRY and SYGVKD. The CDR3 has 16 amino acids. With 0 bases clipped from V and 2 bases from J, the junction kept 4 bases outside the gene matches. CDR3 protein: CAISESFSGVTDTQYF. CDR3 nucleotide sequence: TGTGCCATCAGTGAGTCGTTTAGCGGGGTCACAGATACGCAGTATTTT.

This clonotype was seen a few times. This rearrangement joins TRBV9 to TRBJ2-5, with a weak D call TRBD2 (5 bases). The CDR3 has 16 amino acids. Germline V gene lookup returns CDR1 SGDLS and CDR2 YYNGEE. V lost 0 bases, J lost 1 base, and 13 bases lay in between. CDR3: CASSVATSASQETQYF. For the CDR3, the DNA is TGTGCCAGCAGCGTAGCTACTAGTGCCAGCCAAGAGACCCAGTACTTC.